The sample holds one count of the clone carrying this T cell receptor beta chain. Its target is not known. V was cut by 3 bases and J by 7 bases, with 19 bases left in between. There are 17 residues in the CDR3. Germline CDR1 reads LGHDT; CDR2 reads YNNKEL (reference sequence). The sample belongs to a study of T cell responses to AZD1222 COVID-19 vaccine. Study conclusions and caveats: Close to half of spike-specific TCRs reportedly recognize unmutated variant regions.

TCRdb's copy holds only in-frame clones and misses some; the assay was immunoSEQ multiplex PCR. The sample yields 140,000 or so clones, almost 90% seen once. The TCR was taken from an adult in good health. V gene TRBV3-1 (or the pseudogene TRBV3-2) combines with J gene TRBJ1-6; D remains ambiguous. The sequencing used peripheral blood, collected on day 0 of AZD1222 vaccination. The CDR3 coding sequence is TGTGCCAGCAGCCAGGGAGGTCCCGGGGTTTACAATTCACCCCTCCACTTT. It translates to CASSQGGPGVYNSPLHF.